This entry describes one TCR beta chain. This clone appeared a few times. Its antigen has not been determined. No much larger clone is present one base from it, and per-base qualities are unavailable. Libraries were made using the immunoSEQ multiplex PCR assay. For the multiplex PCR, a mixture combining 60 forward primers for TCR Vbeta segments and 13 reverse primers for TCR Jbeta segments was used. The CDR3 region of rearranged TCR beta genes was amplified from genomic DNA with a multiplex PCR assay. The amplified TCR beta libraries were sequenced on the Illumina HiSeq System as 87-base-pair reads. The source study handled its data this way. A later analysis tallied tens of millions of unique TCR beta chains across the 666 repertoires, and around 12 million of those chains were shared by two or more donors. A nearest-neighbor algorithm error-corrected the raw reads and collapsed the reads into unique sequences, merging closely related sequences to remove PCR and sequencing errors. To assign V, D and J gene segments, CDR3 sequences were aligned to IMGT reference sequences. Each retained sequence needed at least a six-nucleotide match to both a V gene segment and a J gene segment. A rearrangement was called productive if the CDR3 had no stop codons and remained in frame with V and J, and every other rearrangement was called non-productive. CDR3 was defined according to IMGT convention as the region running from the second conserved V-encoded cysteine to the conserved J-encoded phenylalanine. In an earlier analysis of more than 550 of the donors, sequences lacking an unambiguous match to a single V gene segment were excluded. An earlier analysis of several hundred of the donors classified V segments as functional when productive rearrangements were above 56.7% and as segregating when the standard deviation between donors was above 5%. A statistical classification framework was built to diagnose cytomegalovirus status from the catalog of TCR beta chain sequences. In a later analysis, TCR nucleotide sequences were compared against IMGT/GENE-DB human TR gene sequences so that V and J genes could be assigned. A later analysis assigned CDR3 sequences and most-parsimonious VDJ recombination scenarios with the TCRdist pipeline. In a later analysis, each TCR beta chain was defined by its CDR3 amino acid sequence together with its V-gene family, and reads lacking a unique V-gene family were excluded. As a way to deal with suspected cross-contamination and a sequencing artifact, a later analysis dropped under 600 nucleotide sequences that were highly shared and had low generation probability. In a later analysis, a clonal expansion index was calculated for each public chain from normalized within-repertoire ranks of inferred template counts. In a later analysis, generation probabilities were computed with a VDJ recombination model fitted to out-of-frame rearrangements, and the resulting probabilities were checked against IGoR. Hypergeometric tests were used in a later analysis to score TCR-TCR, TCR-HLA and TCR-CMV co-occurrence, with a repertoire-size bias correction applied to the TCR pairs. To estimate false discovery rates, a later analysis permuted the HLA or CMV assignments 20 times. In a later analysis, co-occurring TCRs were grouped using DBSCAN, and TCRdist sequence similarity was added for clustering within HLA-allele-positive subsets. Repertoires with fewer than 30,000 or more than 120,000 public chains, plus five repertoires with anomalous nucleotide sharing, were excluded from co-occurrence clustering. As stored in TCRdb, this immuneACCESS dataset retains in-frame rearrangements with V and J assigned. A fraction of the clones does not appear; measured against another copy, unresolved V genes explain less than half of the discrepancy, and the remainder lacks a known reason. Clone size and V and J calls were adopted from that table, with D and trimming inferred from the DNA. The sample includes approximately 140,000 clones, with approximately 73% observed a single time. The top ten clonotypes cover 1.5% to 2% of the sample.

The entry originates in a study of cytomegalovirus exposure and HLA in healthy donors (dated by TCRdb to 2016 to 2017). Study-wide context: An earlier analysis of 550 to 700 of the donors reported roughly 270 Gb of sequence data and approximately 110 million unique TCR beta sequences from 150 million to 200 million T cells. About 280 gigabases of sequencing data and approximately 84 million unique TCR sequences were included in an early release covering several hundred HLA-typed donors. Among the roughly 380 genotyped donors, about 85% belonged to the genetic ancestry cluster associated with self-reported Caucasian donors. The study was designed to test whether signatures of past pathogen exposure could be identified by cataloging public T cell receptors. The study used immunosequencing to profile the T cell repertoires of approximately 640 subjects and linked those repertoires to cytomegalovirus serostatus. In addition to the first cohort of several hundred subjects, a separate validation cohort of over 90 different subjects was used. The study combined high-throughput TCR immunosequencing, statistical association of individual TCRs with disease status, and machine learning to predict cytomegalovirus infection status. To study patterns of TCR occurrence, a later analysis re-analyzed previously published TCR beta repertoires from 500 to 850 donors and added high-resolution HLA genotyping. The later analysis used no new phenotypic data to find candidate immune exposures, relying instead on TCR beta sequences and their occurrence across donors. In an earlier analysis of 500 to 650 of the donors, high-throughput TCR beta sequencing was used to judge whether each TCR beta V gene segment behaved as functional or pseudogenic. Alongside the repertoire data, information on donor age, sex, ethnicity and CMV serostatus was compiled. In a later genetic analysis, genome-wide SNP genotypes for about 65% of the roughly 700 donors were used, and that subset was treated as a discovery cohort. Every discovery cohort repertoire had been produced on one sequencing platform. Both class I and class II loci were covered by HLA typing, at four-digit resolution. The number of typed donors differed by locus: about 620-640 for A, B, C, DRB1 and DQB1; 522 for DQA1; approximately 600 for DPA1; and around 490 for DPB1. Four to six DR-DQ haplotypes were handled as single units for association and clustering, since linkage in the cohort was strong. On average, 235,054 unique TCR beta nucleotide sequences were sequenced per donor among roughly 430 genotyped donors of the cohort, with about 19% of those sequences being non-productive.

The junction carries 14 bases between V and J, which are trimmed by 0 bases and 0 bases respectively. Including cysteine and phenylalanine, the CDR3 has 18 amino acids. Just CDR3 DNA is preserved here, 54 bases in frame from base 1. CDR1 and CDR2 were assigned from the germline V gene as LGHNA and YNFKEQ. The research as a whole found: The classifier was reported to diagnose cytomegalovirus status with high specificity and sensitivity in both the original cohort and the validation cohort. The earlier analysis of 587 of the donors excluded roughly 17 rarely observed V segments, including chromosome 9 orphons, because counts were too low. Compared with equally common non-associated chains, HLA-associated TCR beta chains in a later analysis were more clonally expanded and had lower generation probabilities. According to a later analysis, TCR association rates differed among HLA loci, with DRB1 alleles showing the most associated TCRs and HLA-C alleles showing the fewest. Assigning TCR associations to individual alleles was difficult when HLA alleles, especially DR and DQ, strongly co-occurred. The 87-base-pair reads could not distinguish some IMGT-functional V segments, including TRBV6-2 and TRBV6-3, so those segments were excluded. Most CMV-associated TCR beta chains appeared to be HLA-restricted in a later analysis, and the HLA associations seemed to be driven largely by CMV exposure. A further reported finding was that TCR beta sequences accurately predicted the HLA-A and HLA-B alleles for most subjects in the first cohort. Because some donors lacked HLA typing at each locus, the association tests relied only on the typed subset. At a false discovery rate of 0.05, a later analysis linked around 15,000 TCR beta sequences to specific HLA alleles. Presence/absence analyses assumed roughly uniform sequencing depth across donors, an assumption that may not hold. A few of the identified cytomegalovirus-associated TCR beta chains were confirmed in vitro to be specific for cytomegalovirus antigens. V-gene and J-gene trimming of TCR beta chains was associated with a missense DCLRE1C variant in a later genetic analysis, and the association was replicated in an independent cohort. Linkage disequilibrium might explain the correlated functional status among segregating V segments, but an unknown experimental factor could not be excluded. The authors suggested that the approach could potentially be extended to other disease states and immunological phenotypes. The study gave a list of 150 to 200 TCR beta chains associated with cytomegalovirus. In a later analysis, several top co-occurrence clusters were reported to appear linked to parvovirus B19, influenza, CMV and Epstein-Barr virus. While some public TCRs were present in many individuals, most TCR sequences turned up only very rarely across donors. A cluster of highly shared sequence variants was judged likely to represent a technical artifact of the sequencing pipeline. A later genetic analysis reported fewer N-insertions in productive TCRs among donors in an Asian-associated ancestry cluster than the approximately 670-donor mean. An earlier analysis of approximately 600 of the donors showed that most TCR beta V segments appeared in productive rearrangements either about 90% or about 30% of the time, which broadly matched IMGT annotations. Only TCR beta chains were sequenced in this cohort, and the absence of alpha or paired-chain data limited detectable features. The only immune exposure information available for the cohort was CMV serostatus.

The cohort comprised more than 550 healthy bone marrow donors. At the time of sampling, every cohort member was nominally healthy, though immune exposures that went unrecorded were likely present. The donor was CMV seronegative and was included in the group of several hundred seronegative cohort members. Each donor provided a peripheral blood sample, and peripheral blood mononuclear cells were used for TCR beta sequencing. The Qiagen DNeasy Blood Extraction Kit was used to extract genomic DNA from the blood cell samples. This clonotype originated in a woman under 30 in good health and CMV-seronegative. The V gene is TRBV4-2 and the J gene is TRBJ2-2; the D gene is perhaps TRBD1, on 5 matching bases. The specimen was PBMCs. The CDR3 has the sequence CASSQEARQLPNTGELFF. The sequenced DNA is TGTGCCAGCAGCCAAGAAGCCCGACAGCTACCGAACACCGGGGAGCTGTTTTTT.